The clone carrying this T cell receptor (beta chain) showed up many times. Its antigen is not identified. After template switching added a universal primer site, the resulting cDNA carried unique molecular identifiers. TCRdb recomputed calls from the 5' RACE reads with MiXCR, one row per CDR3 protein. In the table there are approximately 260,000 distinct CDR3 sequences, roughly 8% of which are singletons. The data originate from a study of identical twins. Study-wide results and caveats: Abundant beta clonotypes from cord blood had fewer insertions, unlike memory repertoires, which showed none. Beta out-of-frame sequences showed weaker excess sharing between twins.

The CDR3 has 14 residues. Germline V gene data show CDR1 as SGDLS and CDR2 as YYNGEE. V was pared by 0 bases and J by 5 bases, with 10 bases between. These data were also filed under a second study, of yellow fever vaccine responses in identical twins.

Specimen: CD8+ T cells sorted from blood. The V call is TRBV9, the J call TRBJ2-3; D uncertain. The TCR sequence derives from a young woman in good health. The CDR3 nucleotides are TGTGCCAGCAGCGTAGGGAGTTTGGGAGATACGCAGTATTTT. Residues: CASSVGSLGDTQYF.